Listed below are T cell receptor beta chains from one sample, sequenced in a study of T cell changes during pregnancy in multiple sclerosis. The assay was immunoSEQ multiplex PCR, and TCRdb's table has in-frame clones only and misses some. The sample has roughly 100,000 clones, around 94% seen once. This sample comprised peripheral blood, obtained after pregnancy. The receptors originated from a female donor with multiple sclerosis, enrolled in a pregnancy study. CDR3s leave out the opening cysteine and the closing phenylalanine or tryptophan. The order of the fields is V gene, J gene, CDR3 length, CDR3 protein.

TRBV5-1,TRBJ2-2,15,ASTARGPLSNTGELF
TRBV14,TRBJ2-5,12,ASSQGLAVETQY
TRBV4-1,TRBJ1-5,13,ASSQGQGSNQPQH
TRBV5-1,TRBJ1-5,12,ASSLGHGNQPQH
TRBV19,TRBJ1-2,12,ASSPRTANYGYT
TRBV18,TRBJ2-7,11,ASSPGQVYEQY
TRBV10-1,TRBJ2-3,14,ASSEPTRTGSDTQY
TRBV4-2,TRBJ2-3,18,ASSQVPGTSGGGNTDTQY
TRBV27,TRBJ2-2,13,ASSLNRIYTGELF
TRBV12-5,TRBJ1-3,13,ASGPPRGNGNTIY
TRBV27,TRBJ2-4,14,ASRQDTIVGKNIQY
TRBV6-5,TRBJ1-1,12,ASSYSTGNTEAF
TRBV6-6,TRBJ2-1,13,ASSNRGQGLSEQF
TRBV6-6,TRBJ1-1,10,ASSLQDTEAF
TRBV23-1,TRBJ2-3,13,ASPSGRGGTDTQY
TRBV19,TRBJ2-3,13,ASSSLAGGTDTQY
TRBV19,TRBJ2-7,11,ASRPDRGHEQY
TRBV15,TRBJ1-4,13,ATSSVQDPNEKLF
TRBV5-1,TRBJ2-5,11,ASSSQGGETQY